One and the same sample provided the 18 T cell receptor beta chains below, sequenced in a study of blood T cell repertoires in COVID-19. Some clones are missing from TCRdb's copy, which holds only in-frame ones; the method was immunoSEQ multiplex PCR. Altogether a few hundred thousand clones are present, over 80% being singletons, with the ten largest covering less than 5.5%. Sequences were obtained from PBMCs or T cells enriched from blood (not recorded which). All receptors come from a man aged 30 to 39 who had recovered from COVID-19.

In this sample, this clone turned up once. The genes are TRBV19 and TRBJ1-5, with D possibly being TRBD1 (6 bases). There are 15 residues in the CDR3. Germline V gives CDR1 LNHDA, CDR2 SQIVND (reference sequence). Trimming removed 3 bases from V and 9 bases from J, with 18 bases in between. The DNA for the CDR3 is TGTGCCAGTAGTATGCTCGACAGGACCGGAGGGCCCCAGCATTTT. Protein product: CASSMLDRTGGPQHF.

V usage is TRBV3-1 (or the pseudogene TRBV3-2) and J usage is TRBJ1-1; D unresolved. CDR1 is LGHDT, CDR2 YNNKEL, per germline (reference sequence). V was cut by 1 base and J by 4 bases, with 10 bases left in between. CDR3 length equals 14 residues. CDR3 nucleotides: TGTGCCAGCAGCCAAGGCCACTCGGGCACTGAAGCTTTCTTT. Protein product: CASSQGHSGTEAFF.

V and J are TRBV11-2 and TRBJ2-3; 8 bases align to TRBD2. CDR3 length equals 18 residues. Trimming took 2 bases from V and 2 from J; bases not matched to a gene: 12. Germline V lookup: CDR1 SGHAT, CDR2 FQNNGV. CDR3 nucleotides: TGTGCCAGCAGCTTAAACCCCCAAACGGGGGGGCTCACAGATACGCAGTATTTT. Translated: CASSLNPQTGGLTDTQYF.

This chain links TRBV27 with TRBJ2-7, with D possibly TRBD2 on 6 matching bases. V was shortened by 7 bases and J by 2 bases, with 15 bases between the two germline ends. The CDR3 consists of 14 residues. Germline assignment: CDR1 MNHEY and CDR2 SMNVEV (reference sequence). CDR3 in DNA: TGTGCCAGCATGGGGACTGAGTCTCCCTACGAGCAGTACTTC. It is translated as CASMGTESPYEQYF.

The chain has TRBV14 and TRBJ2-1, with 9 nucleotides matching TRBD1. Germline V gene sequence: CDR1 SGHDN, CDR2 FVKESK. The trim removed 3 bases at V and 10 bases at J, leaving 10 bases unmatched. The CDR3 has 15 residues. The CDR3 nucleotides read TGTGCCAGCAGCCAGCCGGGACAGGGCCGTCGGGAGCAGTTCTTC. Its protein product is CASSQPGQGRREQFF.

The chain links TRBV9 to TRBJ2-5, with TRBD2 as a possible D gene (6 bases). The CDR3 runs 15 residues. V lost 2 bases and J lost 2, with 13 bases in between. Germline CDR1 and CDR2: SGDLS and YYNGEE. CDR3: CASSVDGSGQETQYF. The CDR3 DNA reads TGTGCCAGCAGCGTGGATGGGAGCGGGCAAGAGACCCAGTACTTC.

The chain joins TRBV28 to TRBJ1-1; 12 bases are a match to TRBD1. The CDR3 runs to 15 residues. The V gene end was trimmed by 5 bases and the J gene end by 5 bases; junction bases not matched to a gene: 6. Germline lookup yields CDR1 MDHEN and CDR2 SYDVKM. This CDR3 is CASSMGDRGRTEAFF. CDR3 sequence (DNA): TGTGCCAGCAGTATGGGGGACAGGGGGCGGACTGAAGCTTTCTTT.

The count of this clone is one. The gene calls are TRBV19 and TRBJ2-5; tentatively, D is TRBD1 (6 bases). The CDR3 contains 14 residues. CDR1 is LNHDA, CDR2 SQIVND, per germline (reference sequence). The ends were cut back, 7 bases at V and 5 bases at J, with 17 bases in the middle. CDR3 bases: TGTGCCAGTACTCCACAGGGATGGAGTGAGACCCAGTACTTC. Translated, it gives CASTPQGWSETQYF.

V and J are TRBV2 and TRBJ1-2, with TRBD1 as a possible D gene (5 bases). Germline values: CDR1 SNHLY, CDR2 FYNNEI. Trimming pared 7 bases from V and 7 bases from J, leaving 10 bases between. This CDR3 region has 11 residues. The CDR3 nucleotides read TGTGCCAGCATAGGAGGGGCTGGCTACACCTTC. Its protein is CASIGGAGYTF.

The chain couples TRBV5-1 to TRBJ2-3; D not certain. The V gene lost 2 bases and the J gene lost 1 base, with 8 bases spanning the gap. Per germline, CDR1 SGHRS and CDR2 YFSETQ. The CDR3 is 14 amino acids. CDR3 nucleotide sequence: TGCGCCAGCAGCTTTATGTCCGGCACAGATACGCAGTATTTT. Amino acid sequence: CASSFMSGTDTQYF.

The chain has TRBV5-1 and TRBJ2-1; 8 bases are shared with TRBD2. Germline V gene data show CDR1 as SGHRS and CDR2 as YFSETQ. The CDR3 is made up of 16 amino acids. V trimming: 0 bases; J trimming: 5 bases; junction bases outside the gene matches: 7. The CDR3 is CASSLDPGLVHNEQFF. As DNA, the CDR3 is TGCGCCAGCAGCTTGGATCCGGGACTAGTCCACAATGAGCAGTTCTTC.

This chain links TRBV10-3 with TRBJ2-3, with 8 bases aligning to TRBD2. In germline, CDR1 is ENHRY, CDR2 SYGVKD. V lost 5 bases and J lost 2; bases outside the gene matches: 9. The CDR3 is 16 residues long. This CDR3 reads CAISSGLAQNTDTQYF. The CDR3, as DNA: TGTGCCATCAGTTCCGGACTAGCACAGAACACAGATACGCAGTATTTT.

This chain links TRBV10-2 with TRBJ1-1; 7 positions agree with TRBD1. V lost 7 bases to trimming and J lost 4 bases; unmatched junction nucleotides: 9. CDR3 length equals 14 residues. Germline V gene data show CDR1 as WSHSY and CDR2 as SAAADI. This chain's CDR3 is CASTIRQGGTEAFF. The CDR3 DNA reads TGCGCCAGCACCATACGACAGGGCGGCACTGAAGCTTTCTTT.

The chain joins TRBV6-4 to TRBJ1-1; weak D call: TRBD1 (5 bases). Deletions cut 6 bases from V and 1 base from J, with 9 bases between. There are 13 residues in the CDR3. CDR1 is MRHNA and CDR2 is SNTAGT in the germline V gene. The CDR3 is CASRATENTEAFF. CDR3 in DNA: TGTGCCAGCAGGGCGACAGAGAACACTGAAGCTTTCTTT.

This clone has more than one count but fewer than ten. The same CDR3 can be traced to other DNA sequences in this sample. The chain is built from TRBV6-5 and TRBJ2-2; TRBD1 matches at 7 bases. Germline V gene lookup returns CDR1 MNHEY and CDR2 SVGAGI. The CDR3 loop spans 16 amino acids. Losses at the gene ends were 0 bases for V and 5 bases for J; bases not matched to a gene: 6. The CDR3 DNA is TGTGCCAGCAGTTACTCCACAGGGGTGGGGACCGGGGAGCTGTTTTTT. This sequence encodes CASSYSTGVGTGELFF.

A note on this clone: No DNA is shown, since the ends of the CDR3 on it are uncertain; the CDR3 is the one TCRdb lists. The genes are TRBV19 and TRBJ1-2. The V gene's germline CDR1 is LNHDA and CDR2 SQIVND (reference sequence). From its first to its last residue, the CDR3 has 18 amino acids. The CDR3 sequence is CASSPPSGRGGPNYGYTF.

This chain uses TRBV9 with TRBJ1-6; perhaps TRBD1 as D (6 bases). Trimming shortened V by 0 bases and J by 9 bases, and 13 bases separated the two germline ends. CDR3 length: 15 amino acids. In germline, CDR1 is SGDLS, CDR2 YYNGEE. The CDR3 coding sequence is TGTGCCAGCAGCGTAGGGGGAGGGGGGCCTTCACCCCTCCACTTT. Translating gives CASSVGGGGPSPLHF.

Written as DNA, the CDR3 is TGTGCCAGCAGTCCAACCCCCCCGGACAATGAGCAGTTCTTC. Amino acids: CASSPTPPDNEQFF. The V gene is TRBV21-1, the J gene TRBJ2-1; the DNA was not compared with TRBD2, the D call given in the table. TRBV21-1 is given as a pseudogene. The length of the CDR3 is 14 residues.